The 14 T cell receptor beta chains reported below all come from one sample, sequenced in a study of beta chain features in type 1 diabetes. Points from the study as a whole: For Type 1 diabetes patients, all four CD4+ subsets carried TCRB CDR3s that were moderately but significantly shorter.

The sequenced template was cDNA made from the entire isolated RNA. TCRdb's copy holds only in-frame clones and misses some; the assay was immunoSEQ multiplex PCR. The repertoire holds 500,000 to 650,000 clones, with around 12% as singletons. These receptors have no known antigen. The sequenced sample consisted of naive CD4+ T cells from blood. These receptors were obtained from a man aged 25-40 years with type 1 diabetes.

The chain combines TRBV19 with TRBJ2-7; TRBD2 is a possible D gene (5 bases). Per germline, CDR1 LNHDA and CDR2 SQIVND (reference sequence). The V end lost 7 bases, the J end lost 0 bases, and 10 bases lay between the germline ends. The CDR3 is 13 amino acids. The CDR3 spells CASNSGSSYEQYF. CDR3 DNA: TGTGCCAGTAACAGCGGAAGCTCCTACGAGCAGTACTTC.

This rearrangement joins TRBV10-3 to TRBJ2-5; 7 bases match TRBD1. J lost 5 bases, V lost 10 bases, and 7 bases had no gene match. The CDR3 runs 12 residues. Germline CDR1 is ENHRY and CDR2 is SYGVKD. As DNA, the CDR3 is TGTGCCACCACAGGGGATAGGGAGACCCAGTACTTC. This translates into CATTGDRETQYF.

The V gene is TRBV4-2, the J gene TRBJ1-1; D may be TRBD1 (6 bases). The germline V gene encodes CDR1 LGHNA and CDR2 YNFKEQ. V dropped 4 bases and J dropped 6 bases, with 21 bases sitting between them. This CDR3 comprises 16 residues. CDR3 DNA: TGTGCCAGCAGCCTCCTCAGCCCCACAGGGCGCCCTGAAGCTTTCTTT. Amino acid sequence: CASSLLSPTGRPEAFF.

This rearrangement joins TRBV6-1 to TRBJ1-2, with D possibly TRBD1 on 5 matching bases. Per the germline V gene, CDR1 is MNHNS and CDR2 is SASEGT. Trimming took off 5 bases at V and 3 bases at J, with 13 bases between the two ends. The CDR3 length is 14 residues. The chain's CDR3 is CASSPLGDYYGYTF. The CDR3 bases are TGTGCCAGCAGTCCGCTCGGGGACTACTATGGCTACACCTTC.

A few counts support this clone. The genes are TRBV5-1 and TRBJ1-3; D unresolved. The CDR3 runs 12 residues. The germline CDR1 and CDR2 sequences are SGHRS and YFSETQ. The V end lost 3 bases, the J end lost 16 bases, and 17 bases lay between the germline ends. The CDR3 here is CASSSDTTTRYF. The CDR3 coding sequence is TGCGCCAGCAGCTCGGATACTACGACGCGGTATTTT.

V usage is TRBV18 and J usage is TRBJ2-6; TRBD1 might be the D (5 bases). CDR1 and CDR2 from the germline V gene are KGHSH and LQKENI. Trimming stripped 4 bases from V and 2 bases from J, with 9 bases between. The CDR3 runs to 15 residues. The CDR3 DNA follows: TGTGCCAGCTCACGGGCAGGGACTGGGGCCAACGTCCTGACTTTC. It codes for CASSRAGTGANVLTF.

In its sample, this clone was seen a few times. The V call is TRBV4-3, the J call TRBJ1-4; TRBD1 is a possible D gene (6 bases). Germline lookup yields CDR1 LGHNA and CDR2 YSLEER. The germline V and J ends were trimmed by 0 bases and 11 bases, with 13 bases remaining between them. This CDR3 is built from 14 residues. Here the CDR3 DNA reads TGCGCCAGCAGCCAAGATCCGGACAGAGGTAAACTGTTTTTT. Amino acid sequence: CASSQDPDRGKLFF.

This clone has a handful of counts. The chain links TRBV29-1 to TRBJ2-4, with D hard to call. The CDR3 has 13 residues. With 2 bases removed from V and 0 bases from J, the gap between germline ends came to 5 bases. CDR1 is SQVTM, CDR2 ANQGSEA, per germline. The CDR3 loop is CSVEIRAKNIQYF. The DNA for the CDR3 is TGCAGCGTTGAAATCAGAGCCAAAAACATTCAGTACTTC.

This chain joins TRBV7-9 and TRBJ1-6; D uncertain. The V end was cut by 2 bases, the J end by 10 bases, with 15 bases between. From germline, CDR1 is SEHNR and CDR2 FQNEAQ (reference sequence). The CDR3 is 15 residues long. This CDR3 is CASSLRNPESSPLHF. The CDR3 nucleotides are TGTGCCAGCAGCTTAAGAAATCCAGAGAGCTCACCCCTCCACTTT.

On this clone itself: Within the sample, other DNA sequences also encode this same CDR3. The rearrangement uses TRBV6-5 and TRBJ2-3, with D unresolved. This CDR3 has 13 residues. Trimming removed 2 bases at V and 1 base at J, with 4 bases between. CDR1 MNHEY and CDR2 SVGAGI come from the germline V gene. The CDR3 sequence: CASSYGGTDTQYF. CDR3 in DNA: TGTGCCAGCAGTTACGGAGGCACAGATACGCAGTATTTT.

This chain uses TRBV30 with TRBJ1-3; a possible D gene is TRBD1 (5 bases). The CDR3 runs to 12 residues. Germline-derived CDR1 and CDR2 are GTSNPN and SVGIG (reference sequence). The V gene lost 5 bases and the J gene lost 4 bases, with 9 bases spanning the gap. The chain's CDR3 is CAWDSEGNTIYF. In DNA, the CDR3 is TGTGCCTGGGACAGCGAAGGAAACACCATATATTTT.

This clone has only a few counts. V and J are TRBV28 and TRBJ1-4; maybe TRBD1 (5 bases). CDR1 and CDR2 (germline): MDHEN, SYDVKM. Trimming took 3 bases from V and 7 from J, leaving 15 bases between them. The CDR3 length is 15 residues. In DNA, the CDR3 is TGTGCCAGCAGTTTGCTCGGGCAGGGTTTTGAAAAACTGTTTTTT. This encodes CASSLLGQGFEKLFF. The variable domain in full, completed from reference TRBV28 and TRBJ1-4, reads DVKVTQSSRYLVKRTGEKVFLECVQDMDHENMFWYRQDPGLGLRLIYFSYDVKMKEKGDIPEGYSVSREKKERFSLILESASTNQTSMYLCASSLLGQGFEKLFFGSGTQLSVL.

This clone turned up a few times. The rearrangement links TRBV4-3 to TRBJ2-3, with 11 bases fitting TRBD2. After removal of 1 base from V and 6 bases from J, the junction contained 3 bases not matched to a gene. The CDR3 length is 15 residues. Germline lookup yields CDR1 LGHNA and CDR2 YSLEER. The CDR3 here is CASSQASGGPDTQYF. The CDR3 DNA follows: TGCGCCAGCAGCCAAGCTAGCGGGGGGCCGGATACGCAGTATTTT.

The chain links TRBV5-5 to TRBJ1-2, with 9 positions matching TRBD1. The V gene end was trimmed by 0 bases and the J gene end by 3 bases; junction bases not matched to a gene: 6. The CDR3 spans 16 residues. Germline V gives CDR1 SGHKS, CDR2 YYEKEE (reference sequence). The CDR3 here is CASSLGDRVAYYGYTF. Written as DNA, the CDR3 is TGTGCCAGCAGCTTGGGGGACAGGGTGGCCTACTATGGCTACACCTTC. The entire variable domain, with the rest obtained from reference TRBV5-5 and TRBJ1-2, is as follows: DAGVTQSPTHLIKTRGQQVTLRCSPISGHKSVSWYQQVLGQGPQFIFQYYEKEERGRGNFPDRFSARQFPNYSSELNVNALLLGDSALYLCASSLGDRVAYYGYTFGSGTRLTVV.